These T cell receptor beta chains were read from a single sample in a study of early T cells in non-severe SARS-CoV-2 infection. TCRdb processed the 5' RACE reads anew with MiXCR; each CDR3 protein has one entry. The sample lists some 40,000 distinct CDR3 sequences, roughly 4.8% seen once, with around 15% in the top ten. The source material was whole blood. These receptors were collected from an adult who was a healthcare worker with PCR-confirmed SARS-CoV-2 infection or an uninfected control (not recorded which). Each CDR3 is given with its conserved first and last residue. A D gene is named only where the DNA matches it firmly. Only part of the rows carry a size: once, few, many, or a class if the clone is expanded.

d_call,clone_size,j_call,v_call,cdr3_nt,cdr3_aa
TRBD2,many,TRBJ2-1,TRBV12-3/TRBV12-4,TGTGCCAGCAGCCCTCTGGGGGGGGAGCAGTTCTTC,CASSPLGGEQFF
NA,many,TRBJ2-1,TRBV7-8,TGTGCCAGCAGCTTAGAGCGGGCCCAGTTCTTC,CASSLERAQFF
NA,many,TRBJ2-2,TRBV12-3/TRBV12-4,TGTGCCAGCAATAGGGACCGGGAGCTGTTTTTT,CASNRDRELFF
NA,NA,TRBJ2-2,TRBV12-3/TRBV12-4,TGTGCCAGCAGTTCCTTGAGGGGGGAGCTGTTTTTT,CASSSLRGELFF
NA,many,TRBJ1-1,TRBV7-6,TGTGCCAGCAGCCGATTGGAGACTGAAGCTTTCTTT,CASSRLETEAFF
NA,many,TRBJ1-1,TRBV7-9,TGTGCCAGCAGCCTAGAAGCCCCGGTGGCTTTCTTT,CASSLEAPVAFF
TRBD2,NA,TRBJ2-7,TRBV9,TGTGCCAGCAGCCCGGGACTAGCGGGGAACTACGAGCAGTACTTC,CASSPGLAGNYEQYF
TRBD1,many,TRBJ2-1,TRBV2,TGTGCCAGCACCCGTGGAGGGACAGGGGAAAATGAGCAGTTCTTC,CASTRGGTGENEQFF
TRBD2,few,TRBJ2-1,TRBV9,TGTGCCAGCGGGAGAGCGGGGGCCTCGTACAATGAGCAGTTCTTC,CASGRAGASYNEQFF
TRBD2,few,TRBJ2-2,TRBV5-1,TGCGCCAGCAGCCCTCTCCCTAGCGGGGGGATCGGGGAGCTGTTTTTT,CASSPLPSGGIGELFF
TRBD2,many,TRBJ2-2,TRBV13,TGTGCCAGCAGCTCGCTTTGGGGAGGGTATTTGAACACCGGGGAGCTGTTTTTT,CASSSLWGGYLNTGELFF
NA,many,TRBJ2-1,TRBV27,TGTGCCAGCAAAGGGGAAAGCTCCTACAATGAGCAGTTCTTC,CASKGESSYNEQFF
NA,NA,TRBJ1-2,TRBV12-3/TRBV12-4,TGTGCCAGCAGTTTCGGCCCAGGGGAAGGAAATGGCTACACCTTC,CASSFGPGEGNGYTF
NA,many,TRBJ2-7,TRBV13,TGTGCCAGCAGCTTAGAGGGGAACCCTTACGAGCAGTACTTC,CASSLEGNPYEQYF
NA,many,TRBJ2-5,TRBV29-1,TGCAGCGTTGGTGCGGGGTTAGGGGAGACCCAGTACTTC,CSVGAGLGETQYF
NA,few,TRBJ2-3,TRBV7-3,TGTGCCAGCAGGGCTGGGATAGGGTCTAATCAGTATTTT,CASRAGIGSNQYF
NA,many,TRBJ1-5,TRBV12-3/TRBV12-4,TGTGCCAGCACCCAGGGGAGCACTAGCAATCAGCCCCAGCATTTT,CASTQGSTSNQPQHF
NA,many,TRBJ1-6,TRBV20-1,TGCAGTGGCTTGGTTTCACCGAATTCTCCCCTCCACTTT,CSGLVSPNSPLHF
NA,NA,TRBJ2-3,TRBV10-3,TGTGCCATCAAAGTCACAGATACGCAGTATTTT,CAIKVTDTQYF
NA,many,TRBJ2-2,TRBV14,TGTGCCAGCAGCCAAGATCAAGGGGATGCGAACACCGGGGAGCTGTTTTTT,CASSQDQGDANTGELFF
TRBD1,few,TRBJ2-3,TRBV7-8,TGTGCCAGCAGCTTAGCGGGACAGACCACGGGTACGCAGTATTTT,CASSLAGQTTGTQYF
TRBD1,NA,TRBJ1-1,TRBV20-1,TGCAGTGCTCGACAGGGAATAAGCACTGAAGCTTTCTTT,CSARQGISTEAFF